This T cell receptor beta chain was identified during a study of sequential checkpoint blockade in melanoma. Study-wide background: Maintenance nivolumab came after either treatment sequence.

The CDR3 extends over 15 amino acids. Germline V lookup: CDR1 MNHNS, CDR2 SASEGT. Losses at the gene ends were 10 bases for V and 7 bases for J; bases not matched to a gene: 18. Data came from immunoSEQ multiplex PCR; TCRdb stores just in-frame clones and leaves some out. The sample has 15,000 to 20,000 clones, roughly 74% seen once. Sample treatment: randomized to nivolumab then ipilimumab (arm A) or the reverse (arm B). None of the patients previously received DNA-damaging chemotherapy. Live CD3+CD8+ CD19− CD56− cells were sorted from PBMCs. This clone was counted between two and nine times. This specimen consisted of CD8+ T cells sorted from blood (inferred from file names), obtained from a patient given nivolumab and ipilimumab in sequence. The chain carries TRBV6-1 and TRBJ2-5; TRBD2 matches 7 bases. The TCR sequence derives from a human donor with melanoma. The CDR3 DNA reads TGTGCCAACTCCCCCACTCTCGCGGGGGTCGGGACCCAGTACTTC. It translates to CANSPTLAGVGTQYF.